A few counts support the clone carrying this T cell receptor beta chain. What it recognizes is unknown. The data stem from a study of T-cell reconstitution after alpha-beta-depleted transplantation in children. Study-level findings and limits: Some patients owed their high day-60 TCRbeta diversity to surviving recipient T cells and thymic progenitors.

This CDR3 has 14 residues. V was clipped by 3 bases and J by 4 bases, with 12 bases between them. Germline loops: CDR1 ENHRY, CDR2 SYGVKD. For TCRbeta, the library was prepared with unique molecular identifiers. Each CDR3 protein gets one entry after TCRdb re-called the PCR reads with MiXCR. The profile shows 200,000 to 300,000 distinct CDR3 sequences, more than 20% of them singletons. This TCR came from a girl aged 2-10 years with Fanconi anemia, due to receive a stem cell transplant. The sample in question was PBMCs, obtained before TCRalphabeta/CD19-depleted stem cell transplant. This chain connects TRBV10-3 to TRBJ1-2, with D possibly matching TRBD1 (6 bases). This chain's CDR3 is CAISEWGPLYGYTF. CDR3 coding DNA: TGTGCCATCAGTGAATGGGGGCCCCTCTATGGCTACACCTTC.